A single sample is the source of the 23 T cell receptor beta chains below, sequenced in a study of technical replicates of blood from a few donors. Profiled with immunoSEQ multiplex PCR; TCRdb holds only in-frame clones, not every one. This sample has roughly 52,000 clones, with nearly 95% found just once. Sequencing was carried out using PBMCs. Receptors originate from a human donor in good health. Some clones in this sample may be carry-over from other donors' samples.

V is TRBV4-2 and J is TRBJ1-4; D is undetermined. Trimming removed 4 bases from V and 5 bases from J, with 11 bases in between. The germline V gene has CDR1 LGHNA and CDR2 YNFKEQ. The CDR3 is made up of 14 amino acids. CDR3 in amino acids: CASSLDGRNEKLFF. In nucleotides, the CDR3 is TGTGCCAGCAGCCTCGACGGGAGAAATGAAAAACTGTTTTTT.

The chain employs TRBV10-1 and TRBJ2-2, with D perhaps matching TRBD2 (5 bases). Germline lookup yields CDR1 WNHNN and CDR2 SYGVQD (reference sequence). Trimming took 6 bases from V and 7 from J, leaving 12 bases between them. CDR3 length: 13 residues. The CDR3 reads CASSQTIIGELFF. The DNA for the CDR3 is TGCGCCAGCAGCCAGACTATTATCGGGGAGCTGTTTTTT.

This chain links TRBV18 with TRBJ2-7; 10 nucleotides line up with TRBD1. Looked up from germline, CDR1 is KGHSH and CDR2 is LQKENI. The CDR3 consists of 14 residues. V shed 3 bases and J 4 bases; nucleotides not matched to a gene: 3. The CDR3 reads CASSPRDRGYEQYF. The CDR3 coding sequence is TGTGCCAGCTCACCCCGGGACAGGGGTTACGAGCAGTACTTC.

The chain links TRBV2 to TRBJ1-2; tentative D call: TRBD1 (5 bases). Germline loops: CDR1 SNHLY, CDR2 FYNNEI. Trimming took off 7 bases at V and 4 bases at J, with 19 bases between the two ends. This CDR3 has 15 residues. This chain's CDR3 is CASKGVGSPLYGYTF. DNA of the CDR3: TGTGCCAGCAAAGGGGTGGGTAGTCCGCTCTATGGCTACACCTTC.

V and J are TRBV11-2 and TRBJ2-3; 12 positions match TRBD2. The germline V gene has CDR1 SGHAT and CDR2 FQNNGV. J gave up 5 bases and V 2 bases, and 5 bases lay outside the gene matches. CDR3 size: 16 residues. Written as DNA, the CDR3 is TGTGCCAGCAGCTTACTAGCGGGAGGGTTCAGAGATACGCAGTATTTT. It is translated as CASSLLAGGFRDTQYF.

The chain combines TRBV4-3 with TRBJ2-3; no clear D gene. V lost 0 bases to trimming and J lost 2 bases, with 12 bases between them. CDR3 length: 16 residues. Germline V CDR1 and CDR2: LGHNA, YSLEER. CDR3: CASSQEERGLTDTQYF. Written as DNA, the CDR3 is TGCGCCAGCAGCCAAGAGGAACGCGGTCTCACAGATACGCAGTATTTT.

The gene calls are TRBV4-3 and TRBJ2-5; D gene ambiguous. This CDR3 contains 15 residues. Trimming removed 0 bases at V and 0 bases at J, with 8 bases between. Per germline, CDR1 LGHNA and CDR2 YSLEER. CDR3 DNA sequence: TGCGCCAGCAGCCAAGATCCTAACTACCAAGAGACCCAGTACTTC. Protein product: CASSQDPNYQETQYF.

The chain links TRBV4-3 to TRBJ2-5, with 12 bases that match TRBD2. CDR3 length: 19 residues. Germline V gene sequence: CDR1 LGHNA, CDR2 YSLEER. Germline trimming cut 2 bases from V and 5 bases from J; bases unmatched to any gene: 15. CDR3 nucleotides: TGCGCCAGCAGCCAACGGGTGGCAGGACTAGCGGGATTTCGGGAGACCCAGTACTTC. Translating it yields CASSQRVAGLAGFRETQYF.

This chain connects TRBV18 to TRBJ1-1; tentatively, D is TRBD1 (6 bases). This CDR3 is 14 amino acids long. The germline V gene has CDR1 KGHSH and CDR2 LQKENI. Trimming took 2 bases from V and 1 from J, leaving 8 bases between them. CDR3 DNA: TGTGCCAGCTCACCAGACAGGCAGAACACTGAAGCTTTCTTT. Translated: CASSPDRQNTEAFF.

The gene calls are TRBV19 and TRBJ1-2; possibly TRBD1 for D (6 bases). Trimming removed 5 bases at V and 3 bases at J, with 16 bases between. The germline gives CDR1 LNHDA, CDR2 SQIVND (reference sequence). The CDR3 runs 15 residues. CDR3 sequence (DNA): TGTGCCAGTAGTCCGGGGACGGACAGCCACTATGGCTACACCTTC. This gives the protein CASSPGTDSHYGYTF.

This rearrangement joins TRBV7-8 to TRBJ2-2; a possible D gene is TRBD2 (5 bases). The V gene lost 2 bases and the J gene lost 1 base, with 8 bases spanning the gap. This CDR3 has 15 residues. Germline CDR1 and CDR2: SGHVS and FQNEAQ. Here the CDR3 DNA reads TGTGCCAGCAGCTTAAGGACTCAGAACACCGGGGAGCTGTTTTTT. Its translation: CASSLRTQNTGELFF.

The chain has TRBV1 and TRBJ2-5; TRBD1, the table's D call, lacks a check against the DNA. TRBV1 is described as a pseudogene. The CDR3 runs to 15 residues. The CDR3 sequence is CTSSQVVTEQETQYF. The CDR3 DNA reads TGCACCAGCAGCCAAGTCGTCACAGAACAAGAGACCCAGTACTTC.

The chain has TRBV7-2 and TRBJ1-4; D gene uncertain. V was shortened by 5 bases and J by 5 bases, with 18 bases between the two germline ends. Germline lookup yields CDR1 SGHTA and CDR2 FQGNSA. This CDR3 region has 16 residues. This CDR3 reads CASSPSAGKFNEKLFF. DNA for the CDR3: TGTGCCAGCAGCCCGAGTGCGGGGAAATTCAATGAAAAACTGTTTTTT.

The J gene is TRBJ2-5, the V gene TRBV7-8; D is possibly TRBD2 (7 bases). The CDR3 extends over 14 amino acids. The V end was cut by 5 bases, the J end by 2 bases, with 12 bases between. CDR1 and CDR2 from the germline V gene are SGHVS and FQNEAQ. The CDR3 region is CASSQGGVQETQYF. In DNA form, the CDR3 reads TGTGCCAGCAGCCAAGGGGGGGTTCAAGAGACCCAGTACTTC. The full variable domain, its missing parts supplied by reference TRBV7-8 and TRBJ2-5, is GAGVSQSPRYKVAKRGQDVALRCDPISGHVSLFWYQQALGQGPEFLTYFQNEAQLDKSGLPSDRFFAERPEGSVSTLKIQRTQQEDSAVYLCASSQGGVQETQYFGPGTRLLVL.

The chain has TRBV6-4 and TRBJ2-3; D may be TRBD1 (6 bases). The CDR3 consists of 16 residues. Trimming cost V 3 bases and J 4 bases, with 17 bases left between them. Germline CDR1 and CDR2: MRHNA and SNTAGT. The CDR3 is CASSESGTTGPDTQYF. Written as DNA, the CDR3 is TGTGCCAGCAGTGAGTCCGGGACAACGGGACCAGATACGCAGTATTTT.

This sequence joins TRBV6-4 and TRBJ1-5; no clear D gene. CDR1 is MRHNA, CDR2 SNTAGT, per germline. This CDR3 contains 13 residues. Trimming shortened V by 6 bases and J by 4 bases, and 10 bases separated the two germline ends. Here the CDR3 reads CASSPGSNQPQHF. The CDR3 DNA is TGTGCCAGCAGCCCCGGTTCAAATCAGCCCCAGCATTTT.

The chain employs TRBV6-4 and TRBJ2-1; 7 bases agree with TRBD2. CDR3 length: 16 amino acids. Per the germline V gene, CDR1 is MRHNA and CDR2 is SNTAGT. After removal of 0 bases from V and 4 bases from J, the junction contained 6 bases not matched to a gene. The CDR3 sequence is CASSDSGGRDYNEQFF. CDR3 nucleotide sequence: TGTGCCAGCAGTGACTCGGGAGGGAGGGATTACAATGAGCAGTTCTTC.

The chain couples TRBV7-9 to TRBJ1-4; D gene uncertain. The CDR3 has 14 residues. The V and J ends lost 5 bases and 6 bases respectively, with 13 bases between them. Germline CDR1 is SEHNR and CDR2 is FQNEAQ (reference sequence). The CDR3 nucleotides are TGTGCCAGCAGCCCGGGGAGGGAATATGAAAAACTGTTTTTT. Encoded protein: CASSPGREYEKLFF.

V usage is TRBV6-5 and J usage is TRBJ1-5; 9 nucleotides agree with TRBD1. This CDR3 contains 14 residues. V was pared by 4 bases and J by 8 bases, with 6 bases of the junction left unmatched. Germline-derived CDR1 and CDR2 are MNHEY and SVGAGI. CDR3 DNA: TGTGCCAGCAGTTTCAACAGGGGGCTGGAGCCCCAGCATTTT. It encodes CASSFNRGLEPQHF.

The chain combines TRBV5-4 with TRBJ2-3; possibly TRBD2 for D (5 bases). The ends were cut back, 3 bases at V and 7 bases at J, with 18 bases in the middle. CDR3 length: 15 amino acids. From germline, CDR1 is SGHNT and CDR2 YYREEE (reference sequence). CDR3 in DNA: TGTGCCAGCAGCTACCGGGGTCCAGGTACAAATACGCAGTATTTT. Amino acids: CASSYRGPGTNTQYF.

In nucleotides, the CDR3 is TGTGCCAGCAGCTCAGACAGGGAAAAACTGTTTTTT. It encodes CASSSDREKLFF. The chain uses TRBV7-9 and TRBJ1-4; tentatively, D is TRBD1 (6 bases). Germline loops: CDR1 SEHNR, CDR2 FQNEAQ (reference sequence). The CDR3 loop spans 12 amino acids. V lost 4 bases and J lost 8, with 8 bases in between.

This chain links TRBV7-7 with TRBJ2-3, with D tentatively TRBD2 (6 bases). V lost 5 bases and J 11 bases, leaving 20 bases between the germline ends. Germline-derived CDR1 and CDR2 are SSHAT and FNYEAQ (reference sequence). This CDR3 is built from 14 residues. DNA for the CDR3: TGTGCCAGCAGCCCCTCCGGCTTGGGGGGTAAGCAGTATTTT. Translating it yields CASSPSGLGGKQYF.

V is TRBV6-1 and J is TRBJ2-7, with 10 bases matching TRBD1. This CDR3 contains 13 residues. Germline assignment: CDR1 MNHNS and CDR2 SASEGT. V dropped 6 bases and J dropped 1; count of bases not matched to a gene: 0. This CDR3 is CASRGQGSYEQYF. The DNA for the CDR3 is TGTGCCAGCAGGGGACAGGGGTCCTACGAGCAGTACTTC.